The following is a TCR beta chain sequence with its context. The sample comes from a study of blood T cell repertoires in COVID-19. Methods used by the authors: By means of reference gene primer amplification, nucleated cell counts were estimated. Clones were read by immunoSEQ multiplex PCR, and TCRdb kept only the in-frame ones, dropping some. Clonal size and the V and J genes are those of that table, whereas D and trimming came from the DNA. The data contain about 320,000 clones, 90% to 95% of them singletons. The CDR3 has 14 residues. Germline assignment: CDR1 LGHDT and CDR2 YNNKEL (reference sequence). Unmatched junction bases numbered 6, after V lost 8 bases and J lost 4 bases. Cohort assignment relied on participant-reported clinical history. No more than 2 weeks before study entry, exposed participants had met a case of COVID-19.

This sequence was found in a woman in her thirties who had been exposed to COVID-19. The chain combines TRBV3-1 (or the pseudogene TRBV3-2) with TRBJ2-1, with 9 positions matching TRBD2. The specimen was PBMCs or T cells enriched from blood (not recorded which). Written as DNA, the CDR3 is TGTGCCAGCGTACGCGGGGGGGTGTACAATGAGCAGTTCTTC. This encodes CASVRGGVYNEQFF.